The 4 T cell receptor beta chains listed next were all sequenced from one sample in a study of T cell changes during pregnancy in multiple sclerosis. Libraries were prepared by immunoSEQ multiplex PCR; TCRdb keeps only in-frame clonotypes and omits some of them. The table includes 35,000 to 50,000 clones, 80% to 90% detected once. The starting material was CD4+ T cells from peripheral blood mononuclear cells, obtained in the first trimester of pregnancy. These receptors originate from a female donor with multiple sclerosis, enrolled in a pregnancy study.

CDR3 region: CASSPGTGEIHEQYF. CDR3 bases: TGTGCCAGCAGCCCCGGGACAGGGGAAATCCACGAGCAGTACTTC. The chain links TRBV7-8 to TRBJ2-7, with 10 bases matching TRBD1. This CDR3 has 15 amino acids. With V trimmed by 5 bases and J by 5 bases, 9 bases remained unmatched. Looked up from germline, CDR1 is SGHVS and CDR2 is FQNEAQ.

The V gene is TRBV29-1, the J gene TRBJ1-5; 7 bases are shared with TRBD1. The CDR3 loop spans 13 amino acids. Germline assignment: CDR1 SQVTM and CDR2 ANQGSEA. J gave up 9 bases and V 7 bases, and 12 bases lay outside the gene matches. In DNA, the CDR3 is TGCAGCGGGCGGACAGGCCCCGGAGGGCCCCAGCATTTT. This encodes CSGRTGPGGPQHF.

The chain uses TRBV7-3 and TRBJ1-1; no clear D. CDR3 length: 13 amino acids. Germline V gene sequence: CDR1 SGHTA, CDR2 FQGTGA. V gave up 5 bases and J gave up 1 base, with 8 bases separating them. The CDR3 reads CASSTGSNTEAFF. DNA for the CDR3: TGTGCCAGCAGCACGGGGTCGAACACTGAAGCTTTCTTT.

Points on this clone: Other DNA sequences within the sample encode an identical CDR3. The chain carries TRBV27 and TRBJ2-1, with TRBD2 as a possible D gene (5 bases). Germline V gives CDR1 MNHEY, CDR2 SMNVEV (reference sequence). The germline V and J ends were trimmed by 4 bases and 4 bases, with 11 bases remaining between them. The CDR3 consists of 14 residues. In nucleotides, the CDR3 is TGTGCCAGCAGTTCGGGATTCTCTTACAATGAGCAGTTCTTC. It encodes CASSSGFSYNEQFF.